The source of this TCR beta chain is a study of human T cells and chemical hapten exposure. General study findings and limits: Alopecia was present in the donors, so their immune response may differ from healthy people's. Relative to control repertoires, expanded TCRs gave rise to significantly more large CDR3 similarity clusters.

In TCRdb, the RACE reads were re-called with MiXCR into one record per CDR3 protein. The data contain about 380,000 distinct CDR3 sequences, around 4.8% of them seen just once; the ten biggest clones take up approximately 2.3%. CDR1 is SGDLS, CDR2 YYNGEE, per germline. There are 14 residues in the CDR3. V was shortened by 3 bases and J by 5 bases, with 12 bases between the two germline ends. This clonotype has ten or more counts. Antigen unknown. Documented time point: patch test 1, 2 weeks after DPC sensitization. The treatment was: therapeutic diphenylcyclopropenone sensitization with weekly scalp DPC. The authors' total RNA extraction used unfractionated whole blood.

The chain links TRBV9 to TRBJ2-1; unclear D gene. The sample was whole blood, taken in connection with sensitization to the hapten diphenylcyclopropenone (DPC). The receptor was isolated from a woman aged 45-65 years with alopecia areata. Some clones in this sample may be carry-over from other donors' samples. CDR3 sequence reads: CASSAGPFDNEQFF. DNA of the CDR3: TGTGCCAGCAGCGCCGGACCGTTTGACAATGAGCAGTTCTTC.